These 12 T cell receptor beta chains came from one sample sequenced in a study of CD8 T cells in Susac syndrome. Reverse transcription used about 0.5 to 1 ug RNA and random hexamers. TCRdb re-derived calls from the immunoSEQ multiplex PCR reads in MiXCR, one entry per CDR3 protein. The repertoire has 160,000 or so distinct CDR3 sequences, 85% to 95% of them found once; the top ten carry approximately 0.17%. Sequencing was performed on CD4+ T cells from PBMCs. Receptors originate from a human donor with Susac syndrome.

The chain is built from TRBV4-2 and TRBJ2-3; 10 nucleotides agree with TRBD2. V shed 4 bases and J 1 base; nucleotides not matched to a gene: 2. The CDR3 totals 15 residues. Germline CDR1 is LGHNA and CDR2 is YNFKEQ. For the CDR3, the DNA is TGTGCCAGCAGCCCCCTAGCGGGGGGCACAGATACGCAGTATTTT. It encodes CASSPLAGGTDTQYF.

The rearrangement joins TRBV18 to TRBJ2-6; TRBD1 agrees at 7 bases. J was trimmed by 3 bases and V by 4 bases; bases with no gene match: 12. CDR3 length: 18 residues. The V gene's germline CDR1 is KGHSH and CDR2 LQKENI. CDR3 DNA sequence: TGTGCCAGCTCACGCCGGGACAGCGTTCGCTATGGGGCCAACGTCCTGACTTTC. It translates to CASSRRDSVRYGANVLTF. The full variable domain, in which reference TRBV18 and TRBJ2-6 provide the parts outside the CDR3, is NAGVMQNPRHLVRRRGQEARLRCSPMKGHSHVYWYRQLPEEGLKFMVYLQKENIIDESGMPKERFSAEFPKEGPSILRIQQVVRGDSAAYFCASSRRDSVRYGANVLTFGAGSRLTVL.

This chain connects TRBV7-9 to TRBJ2-5; 7 bases are a match to TRBD1. The length of the CDR3 is 14 residues. Germline values: CDR1 SEHNR, CDR2 FQNEAQ (reference sequence). With V trimmed by 1 base and J by 4 bases, 3 bases remained unmatched. The CDR3 is CASSLDPGGETQYF. The CDR3, as DNA: TGTGCCAGCAGCTTAGATCCAGGGGGAGAGACCCAGTACTTC.

The chain has TRBV5-1 and TRBJ1-2; D perhaps matches TRBD1 (5 bases). Germline V lookup: CDR1 SGHRS, CDR2 YFSETQ. CDR3 size: 17 residues. The V end lost 4 bases, the J end lost 4 bases, and 23 bases lay between the germline ends. The CDR3 is CASSADPGRGTTYGYTF. The DNA of the CDR3 is TGCGCCAGCAGCGCGGACCCGGGACGCGGGACGACCTATGGCTACACCTTC.

The chain joins TRBV7-3 to TRBJ1-1, with a tentative D call TRBD1 (5 bases). Germline values: CDR1 SGHTA, CDR2 FQGTGA. CDR3 size: 13 residues. V was shortened by 4 bases and J by 4 bases, with 10 bases between the two germline ends. The CDR3 DNA follows: TGTGCCAGCAGCTCCTCCGGGGGCACTGAAGCTTTCTTT. It specifies CASSSSGGTEAFF.

This chain connects TRBV6-2 or TRBV6-3 to TRBJ2-5; TRBD1 or TRBD2 may be the D gene (5 bases each). This CDR3 comprises 11 residues. Trimming pared 8 bases from V and 5 bases from J, leaving 9 bases between. Per the germline V gene, CDR1 is MNHEY and CDR2 is SVGEGT. The CDR3 here is CASRWGETQYF. As DNA, the CDR3 is TGTGCCAGCCGCTGGGGGGAGACCCAGTACTTC.

The CDR3 protein is CASSLSGGNIQYF. The CDR3 DNA reads as TGTGCCAGCAGTTTATCTGGGGGTAACATTCAGTACTTC. V gene TRBV12-3 or TRBV12-4 combines with J gene TRBJ2-4; D may correspond to TRBD1 or TRBD2 (5 bases each). V lost 2 bases, J lost 7 bases, and 9 bases lay in between. The CDR3 is made up of 13 amino acids.

This clonotype was counted a single time. The chain couples TRBV6-5 to TRBJ2-5; D unclear. The CDR3 is made up of 12 amino acids. The V end was cut by 8 bases, the J end by 5 bases, with 12 bases between. Germline-derived CDR1 and CDR2 are MNHEY and SVGAGI. Here the CDR3 DNA reads TGTGCCAGCGGTAGGCCGCCGGAGACCCAGTACTTC. Residues: CASGRPPETQYF.

The V call is TRBV29-1, the J call TRBJ1-3; D might be TRBD1 (5 bases). Trimming removed 6 bases at V and 3 bases at J, with 12 bases between. CDR1 SQVTM and CDR2 ANQGSEA come from the germline V gene. This CDR3 has 13 amino acids. The CDR3 coding sequence is TGCAGCGTCCAAGGAGGGGATGGAAACACCATATATTTT. Protein product: CSVQGGDGNTIYF.

This chain links TRBV25-1 with TRBJ1-3; D gene ambiguous. V was cut by 3 bases and J by 0 bases, with 6 bases left in between. Per germline, CDR1 MGHDK and CDR2 SYGVNS. The CDR3 runs 14 residues. The CDR3 here is CASSDLISGNTIYF. The CDR3 DNA follows: TGTGCCAGCAGTGACCTGATCTCTGGAAACACCATATATTTT.

J is TRBJ1-5 and V is TRBV7-8; 11 bases are shared with TRBD1. Germline V gene lookup returns CDR1 SGHVS and CDR2 FQNEAQ. The length of the CDR3 is 15 residues. The V segment lost 4 bases and the J segment 5 bases; nucleotides outside the gene matches: 4. CDR3 residues: CASSYGTGGDQPQHF. The CDR3 DNA sequence: TGTGCCAGCAGCTACGGGACAGGGGGGGATCAGCCCCAGCATTTT.

The chain has TRBV24-1 and TRBJ2-3, with D unresolved. Between the trimmed V and J ends, which lost 1 base and 6 bases, there was a span of 10 bases. The germline V gene has CDR1 KGHDR and CDR2 SFDVKD. CDR3 length: 14 amino acids. The CDR3 loop reads CATSDLGAPDTQYF. The CDR3 DNA reads TGTGCCACCAGTGATTTAGGAGCCCCGGATACGCAGTATTTT.